This is a list of T cell receptor beta chains from one sample in a study of cytomegalovirus exposure and HLA in healthy donors. Some clones are missing from TCRdb's copy, which holds only in-frame ones; the method was immunoSEQ multiplex PCR. The sample lists roughly 60,000 clones; about 90% were seen once. The sequencing input was PBMCs. The receptors shown here come from a woman under 30 in good health and CMV-seronegative. The CDR3 runs from the conserved cysteine through the conserved F or W. A D gene is named only where the DNA matches it firmly. Expanded clones get a size class; other rows say once, few or many, or leave the size out.

CDR3 protein	CDR3 DNA	CDR3 length	D gene	V gene	J gene	clone size
CASSFGGSREKLFF	TGTGCCAGCAGCTTCGGTGGTTCTAGGGAAAAACTGTTTTTT	14	.	TRBV5-6	TRBJ1-4	.
CASSLAPTDLSNQPQHF	TGCGCCAGCAGCTTGGCACCGACAGACCTGAGCAATCAGCCCCAGCATTTT	17	.	TRBV5-1	TRBJ1-5	once
CASSPPNRAVGWGYTF	TGTGCCAGCAGCCCCCCGAACAGGGCGGTTGGGTGGGGCTACACCTTC	16	.	TRBV7-9	TRBJ1-2	.
CASSSTGTSGTGELFF	TGTGCCAGCAGTTCAACCGGGACTAGCGGGACCGGGGAGCTGTTTTTT	16	TRBD2	TRBV6-5	TRBJ2-2	.
CASRPQSTNEKLFF	TGTGCCAGCAGGCCTCAGTCAACTAATGAAAAACTGTTTTTT	14	.	TRBV27	TRBJ1-4	.
CASSDRYEQYF	TGTGCCAGCAGTGACAGATACGAGCAGTACTTC	11	.	TRBV6-1	TRBJ2-7	.
CASSSGQGETEAFF	TGCGCCAGCAGCTCGGGACAGGGAGAGACTGAAGCTTTCTTT	14	TRBD1	TRBV5-1	TRBJ1-1	once
CASSPDTYEQYF	TGTGCCAGCAGTCCCGACACCTACGAGCAGTACTTC	12	.	TRBV11-2	TRBJ2-7	once
CASSSGGSDYGYTF	TGTGCCAGTAGCTCAGGGGGCTCCGACTATGGCTACACCTTC	14	TRBD1	TRBV19	TRBJ1-2	.
CASREDSNQPQHF	TGTGCCAGCAGAGAGGATAGCAATCAGCCCCAGCATTTT	13	.	TRBV2	TRBJ1-5	.
CASSSLGVSYNEQFF	TGTGCCAGCAGCTCCCTCGGGGTATCCTACAATGAGCAGTTCTTC	15	.	TRBV7-2	TRBJ2-1	.
CASSPRRDRGLYEQFF	TGTGCCAGCTCACCACGACGGGACAGGGGACTCTATGAGCAGTTCTTC	16	TRBD1	TRBV18	TRBJ2-1	.
CAISDWTGTEETQYF	TGTGCCATCAGTGATTGGACAGGGACAGAGGAGACCCAGTACTTC	15	TRBD1	TRBV10-3	TRBJ2-5	.
CASSAMTGGVSPLHF	TGTGCCAGCAGCGCAATGACAGGGGGGGTTTCACCCCTCCACTTT	15	TRBD1	TRBV7-9	TRBJ1-6	.
CASSELAGGPTDTQYF	TGTGCCAGCAGTGAACTAGCGGGGGGGCCCACAGATACGCAGTATTTT	16	TRBD2	TRBV6-1	TRBJ2-3	.
CAWSHLTEAFF	TGTGCCTGGAGTCACTTGACTGAAGCTTTCTTT	11	.	TRBV30	TRBJ1-1	once
CASSWGGPADEQYF	TGTGCCAGCAGCTGGGGGGGGCCCGCGGACGAGCAGTACTTC	14	.	TRBV7-8	TRBJ2-7	.
CASSRPDRVTDTQYF	TGCGCCAGCAGCCGCCCTGACAGGGTCACAGATACGCAGTATTTT	15	TRBD1	TRBV5-1	TRBJ2-3	.
CASRGEGAYFYEQYF	TGTGCCAGCAGAGGCGAAGGGGCTTATTTCTACGAGCAGTACTTC	15	.	TRBV5-5	TRBJ2-7	.
CASSSGGGQSEAFF	TGCGCCAGCAGCTCCGGAGGGGGCCAATCTGAAGCTTTCTTT	14	TRBD1	TRBV4-1	TRBJ1-1	.
CASSPPGSGSDEQFF	TGTGCCAGCAGCCCACCGGGTAGCGGGAGCGATGAGCAGTTCTTC	15	TRBD2	TRBV7-9	TRBJ2-1	once
CATSRARGSYEQYF	TGTGCCACCAGCAGAGCGCGGGGTTCCTACGAGCAGTACTTC	14	.	TRBV15	TRBJ2-7	.
CASSGTSTDTQYF	TGTGCCAGTAGCGGGACTAGCACAGATACGCAGTATTTT	13	TRBD2	TRBV9	TRBJ2-3	few
CASSLTRGRDNEQFF	TGTGCCAGCAGCTTAACTCGCGGGAGGGACAATGAGCAGTTCTTC	15	TRBD2	TRBV13	TRBJ2-1	.
CASSQEVEISYEQYF	TGTGCCAGCAGCCAAGAGGTCGAGATCTCCTACGAGCAGTACTTC	15	.	TRBV4-2	TRBJ2-7	.
CASSYAGGAYNEQFF	TGTGCCAGCAGTTACGCTGGAGGTGCCTACAATGAGCAGTTCTTC	15	.	TRBV6-5	TRBJ2-1	once
CASSQALTDGYTF	TGCGCCAGCAGCCAAGCTCTGACTGACGGCTACACCTTC	13	.	TRBV4-1	TRBJ1-2	.
CASSSVDRAINEQFF	TGTGCCAGCAGTTCCGTGGACAGGGCTATCAATGAGCAGTTCTTC	15	TRBD1	TRBV28	TRBJ2-1	.
CATRAESSYNEQFF	TGTGCCACCCGAGCGGAGAGCTCCTACAATGAGCAGTTCTTC	14	.	TRBV28	TRBJ2-1	.
CASSPWGLADYNEQFF	TGTGCCAGCTCACCATGGGGACTAGCGGATTACAATGAGCAGTTCTTC	16	TRBD2	TRBV18	TRBJ2-1	.
CASSDRRVSNQPQHF	TGTGCCAGCAGTGACCGGAGGGTGAGCAATCAGCCCCAGCATTTT	15	.	TRBV2	TRBJ1-5	.
CASSIRMGREQPQHF	TGTGCCAGTAGTATAAGGATGGGGCGCGAACAGCCCCAGCATTTT	15	.	TRBV19	TRBJ1-5	once
CASSGLRDTQYF	TGTGCCAGCAGTGGTCTGAGAGATACGCAGTATTTT	12	.	TRBV2	TRBJ2-3	once
CASSPRGLPNTGELFF	TGTGCCAGCAGCCCTCGGGGACTTCCGAACACCGGGGAGCTGTTTTTT	16	.	TRBV5-6	TRBJ2-2	.
CASSQPGHGNEKLFF	TGTGCCAGCAGCCAACCTGGACATGGGAATGAAAAACTGTTTTTT	15	.	TRBV4-2	TRBJ1-4	.
CASSADRRQLEAFF	TGTGCCAGTAGTGCCGACAGAAGACAGCTTGAAGCTTTCTTT	14	.	TRBV19	TRBJ1-1	.
CASSPRTSGNEQFF	TGTGCCAGCAGCCCACGGACTAGCGGGAATGAGCAGTTCTTC	14	TRBD2	TRBV11-2	TRBJ2-1	.
CASSSSDRGYGYTF	TGTGCCAGCAGTTCCTCCGACAGGGGCTATGGCTACACCTTC	14	TRBD1	TRBV6-6	TRBJ1-2	.
CASSRTSGGPNTGELFF	TGTGCCAGCAGCCGGACTAGCGGGGGCCCAAACACCGGGGAGCTGTTTTTT	17	TRBD2	TRBV7-3	TRBJ2-2	.
CAWKVGLDASYEQYF	TGTGCCTGGAAAGTCGGACTTGACGCCTCCTACGAGCAGTACTTC	15	.	TRBV30	TRBJ2-7	few
CASSLSGHDPEAFF	TGTGCCAGCAGTTTATCAGGCCATGACCCTGAAGCTTTCTTT	14	.	TRBV28	TRBJ1-1	.
CASSTGIYGYTF	TGTGCCAGCAGTACAGGCATCTATGGCTACACCTTC	12	.	TRBV28	TRBJ1-2	.